The T cell receptor (beta chain) described here comes from a study of radiation and T cells in renal cell carcinoma. Concerning this clone: Its antigen remains unidentified.

The study's findings and limits: In blood, top tumor clones expanded by 2 weeks, shrinking by 4. Pretreatment tumor biopsies were lacking, so baseline clonotypes are unknown.

The time point denotes: blood 4 weeks post-SBRT, at nephrectomy. This sample's treatment: 15 Gy SBRT to primary tumor, nephrectomy 4 weeks later. Nephrectomy followed 15 Gy stereotactic body radiation by 4 weeks. Radiation-treated patients gave blood at baseline, week 2 and week 4. The method was immunoSEQ multiplex PCR; TCRdb's version includes in-frame clones alone and lacks a portion of them. The data contain tens of thousands of clones, 65% to 80% of them singletons. CDR3 length: 16 amino acids. V lost 3 bases and J lost 2; bases outside the gene matches: 6. The germline gives CDR1 GTSNPN, CDR2 SVGIG (reference sequence).

The specimen was blood, collected from a patient whose treatment included radiotherapy and nephrectomy. This receptor was identified in a man between 60 and 75 years old with renal cell carcinoma. V is TRBV30 and J is TRBJ2-5, with 13 positions matching TRBD2. CDR3 coding DNA: TGTGCCTGGAGAAGTCCACTAGCGGGGGGGCAAGAGACCCAGTACTTC. Amino acids: CAWRSPLAGGQETQYF.